This T cell receptor beta chain was retrieved from a study of blood T cell repertoires in COVID-19. Study-level information: Sites in the United States, Italy and Spain provided acute and convalescent COVID-19 samples. From T cells, B-cell-depleted T cells, or PBMCs came the material, which was cDNA or gDNA.

As processed by the authors: Reference gene primers were amplified, and this amplification served to estimate nucleated cell counts. Clones were read by immunoSEQ multiplex PCR, and TCRdb kept only the in-frame ones, dropping some. The DNA gave D and trimming, while V, J and clone size come from that table. The data contain under 250,000 clones, around 84% of them singletons. Germline V gene sequence: CDR1 SGDLS, CDR2 YYNGEE. The ends lost 0 bases at V and 5 bases at J; junction bases unmatched: 6. CDR3 length equals 15 residues. The V and J genes are TRBV9 and TRBJ1-1; 8 nucleotides match TRBD1. The receptor's source is a woman between 40 and 55 years old who had recovered from COVID-19. Input material: peripheral blood. CDR3: CASSVDPGGRTEAFF. The CDR3 nucleotides are TGTGCCAGCAGCGTAGACCCAGGGGGCAGAACTGAAGCTTTCTTT. The whole variable domain, remainder taken from reference TRBV9 and TRBJ1-1, is DSGVTQTPKHLITATGQRVTLRCSPRSGDLSVYWYQQSLDQGLQFLIQYYNGEERAKGNILERFSAQQFPDLHSELNLSSLELGDSALYFCASSVDPGGRTEAFFGQGTRLTVV.